A single sample gave rise to the 26 T cell receptor beta chains below, sequenced in a study of T cell responses to AZD1222 COVID-19 vaccine. Profiled with immunoSEQ multiplex PCR; TCRdb holds only in-frame clones, not every one. The sample lists around 150,000 clones, approximately 88% occurring once. Sequences were derived from peripheral blood, sampled 28 days after the second AZD1222 dose. These receptors all come from an adult who received the AZD1222 COVID-19 vaccine.

The chain links TRBV6-2 or TRBV6-3 to TRBJ1-1; a possible D gene is TRBD1 (6 bases). The germline V and J ends were trimmed by 0 bases and 0 bases, with 14 bases remaining between them. The CDR3 spans 17 residues. CDR1 and CDR2 (germline): MNHEY, SVGEGT. The CDR3 sequence: CASSYSKGGLLNTEAFF. Written as DNA, the CDR3 is TGTGCCAGCAGTTACTCGAAAGGGGGGCTCCTGAACACTGAAGCTTTCTTT.

The CDR3 loop reads CASSPQNYEQFF. CDR3 nucleotide sequence: TGTGCCAGCAGTCCCCAGAATTATGAGCAGTTCTTC. This sequence joins TRBV3-1 (or the pseudogene TRBV3-2) and TRBJ2-1; no clear D gene. The ends were cut back, 6 bases at V and 8 bases at J, with 11 bases in the middle. Germline CDR1 and CDR2: LGHDT and YNNKEL (reference sequence). The CDR3 is 12 residues long.

The V call is TRBV18, the J call TRBJ1-5; D is unclear. V was shortened by 3 bases and J by 4 bases, with 10 bases between the two germline ends. Germline V lookup: CDR1 KGHSH, CDR2 LQKENI. The CDR3 spans 14 residues. The CDR3 DNA is TGTGCCAGCTCACCCGTCGGAACTAATCAGCCCCAGCATTTT. Its translation is CASSPVGTNQPQHF.

This clone counts as medium-sized. The J gene is TRBJ1-5, the V gene TRBV14; D is uncertain. V was pared by 1 base and J by 7 bases, with 2 bases between. The CDR3 extends over 11 amino acids. Germline lookup yields CDR1 SGHDN and CDR2 FVKESK. The CDR3 region is CASSQGQPQHF. The CDR3 DNA reads TGTGCCAGCAGCCAAGGGCAGCCCCAGCATTTT.

The chain joins TRBV7-2 to TRBJ1-6; 9 bases line up with TRBD1. Germline assignment: CDR1 SGHTA and CDR2 FQGNSA. The CDR3 has 15 amino acids. The junction had 7 bases not matched to a gene; V was cut back by 5 bases and J by 8 bases. This chain's CDR3 is CASSPAGTGYSPLHF. DNA of the CDR3: TGTGCCAGCAGCCCAGCGGGGACAGGGTATTCACCCCTCCACTTT.

About this clone itself: A junction end diverges from the germline sequence, so it may reflect a read error. The CDR3 region has the DNA TGTGCCAGCAGCCAAGATCTAGGACGGCCACCCTATTTC. Encoded protein: CASSQDLGRPPYF. This chain links TRBV3-1 (or the pseudogene TRBV3-2) with TRBJ1-2; D not resolved. The CDR3 is made up of 13 amino acids. The germline gives CDR1 LGHDT, CDR2 YNNKEL (reference sequence).

The J gene is TRBJ2-2, the V gene TRBV4-2; maybe TRBD1 (6 bases). Trimming cost V 0 bases and J 5 bases, with 19 bases left between them. Germline lookup yields CDR1 LGHNA and CDR2 YNFKEQ. The CDR3 totals 18 residues. The CDR3 sequence is CASSQDNLGAHRTGELFF. The CDR3 coding sequence is TGTGCCAGCAGCCAAGATAACTTGGGGGCGCACCGGACCGGGGAGCTGTTTTTT.

The rearrangement uses TRBV11-2 and TRBJ2-7; 9 positions agree with TRBD1. Germline CDR1 reads SGHAT; CDR2 reads FQNNGV. Unmatched junction bases numbered 8, after V lost 5 bases and J lost 3 bases. This CDR3 is 15 amino acids long. CDR3 sequence (DNA): TGTGCCAGCAGCACGGACAGGGGCAGTTTCTACGAGCAGTACTTC. It specifies CASSTDRGSFYEQYF.

This sequence joins TRBV7-3 and TRBJ2-6, with 9 nucleotides matching TRBD1. The germline CDR1 and CDR2 sequences are SGHTA and FQGTGA. The trim removed 5 bases at V and 0 bases at J, leaving 8 bases unmatched. This CDR3 region has 18 residues. The CDR3 is CASSDTGGPFSGANVLTF. CDR3 nucleotide sequence: TGTGCCAGCAGCGATACAGGGGGCCCGTTCTCTGGGGCCAACGTCCTGACTTTC.

CDR3 nucleotide sequence: TGTGCCAGCGGGCCCGGCTCGGGCGGTCACAATGAGCAGTTCTTC. Amino acids: CASGPGSGGHNEQFF. V usage is TRBV6-4 and J usage is TRBJ2-1; D remains unclear. Trimming took 8 bases from V and 5 from J, leaving 19 bases between them. The length of the CDR3 is 15 residues. The germline gives CDR1 MRHNA, CDR2 SNTAGT.

V gene TRBV25-1 combines with J gene TRBJ1-2; no definite D call. Looked up from germline, CDR1 is MGHDK and CDR2 is SYGVNS. Trimming took off 8 bases at V and 0 bases at J, with 10 bases between the two ends. This CDR3 spans 13 amino acids. The CDR3: CASSLTANYGYTF. CDR3 DNA sequence: TGTGCCAGCTCCCTGACGGCTAACTATGGCTACACCTTC.

J is TRBJ2-2 and V is TRBV19; a possible D gene is TRBD1 (6 bases). CDR1 and CDR2 from the germline V gene are LNHDA and SQIVND (reference sequence). The germline V and J ends were trimmed by 0 bases and 0 bases, with 14 bases remaining between them. This CDR3 has 18 amino acids. CDR3 in amino acids: CASSIDLWRQANTGELFF. CDR3 bases: TGTGCCAGTAGTATAGATCTATGGCGACAGGCGAACACCGGGGAGCTGTTTTTT.

This chain uses TRBV4-3 with TRBJ1-2, with D unclear. The CDR3 has 14 residues. From germline, CDR1 is LGHNA and CDR2 YSLEER. V was pared by 4 bases and J by 1 base, with 10 bases between. The CDR3 protein is CASSPAWDNYGYTF. The CDR3 region has the DNA TGCGCCAGCAGCCCCGCATGGGATAACTATGGCTACACCTTC.

This rearrangement joins TRBV12-3 or TRBV12-4 to TRBJ2-1; D not resolved. This CDR3 has 12 amino acids. Trimming cost V 6 bases and J 6 bases, with 9 bases left between them. The DNA for the CDR3 is TGTGCCAGCAGATTTGAGAGCAATGAGCAGTTCTTC. Protein product: CASRFESNEQFF.

The rearrangement links TRBV6-2 or TRBV6-3 to TRBJ2-2; TRBD1 is a possible D gene (6 bases). Germline CDR1 MNHEY, CDR2 SVGEGT. The length of the CDR3 is 16 residues. V was clipped by 1 base and J by 5 bases, with 14 bases between them. Here the CDR3 DNA reads TGTGCCAGCAGTTACTTCCGTGGGGGCTCGACCGGGGAGCTGTTTTTT. This codes for CASSYFRGGSTGELFF.

The chain joins TRBV4-3 to TRBJ2-1, with 8 bases fitting TRBD2. V dropped 1 base and J dropped 4; count of bases not matched to a gene: 6. This CDR3 comprises 16 residues. Germline V CDR1 and CDR2: LGHNA, YSLEER. The CDR3 loop is CASSQAGGASYNEQFF. CDR3 in DNA: TGCGCCAGCAGCCAAGCCGGGGGGGCATCTTACAATGAGCAGTTCTTC.

The rearrangement uses TRBV7-8 and TRBJ1-2; D is unclear. CDR3 length equals 13 residues. V was trimmed by 1 base and J by 8 bases, leaving 11 bases between them. CDR1 and CDR2 from the germline V gene are SGHVS and FQNEAQ. The CDR3 spells CASSLVGSYGYTF. The CDR3 nucleotides are TGTGCCAGCAGCTTAGTGGGAAGCTACGGCTACACCTTC.

V gene TRBV2 combines with J gene TRBJ1-1, with D unclear. V lost 8 bases to trimming and J lost 4 bases, with 17 bases between them. Looked up from germline, CDR1 is SNHLY and CDR2 is FYNNEI. This CDR3 spans 14 amino acids. CDR3 sequence (DNA): TGTGCCAGCTGGGGTGAGCGGGGAGGCACTGAAGCTTTCTTT. The encoded protein is CASWGERGGTEAFF.

The chain recombines TRBV30 with TRBJ2-2; the D is unclear. This CDR3 is built from 13 residues. The V end was cut by 1 base, the J end by 0 bases, with 3 bases between. Germline V lookup: CDR1 GTSNPN, CDR2 SVGIG (reference sequence). CDR3 in amino acids: CAWSEPNTGELFF. The CDR3 DNA is TGTGCCTGGAGTGAGCCGAACACCGGGGAGCTGTTTTTT.

This chain connects TRBV5-5 to TRBJ1-4; D gene unclear. Germline loops: CDR1 SGHKS, CDR2 YYEKEE (reference sequence). This CDR3 is built from 18 residues. Trimming stripped 0 bases from V and 4 bases from J, with 19 bases between. CDR3 DNA: TGTGCCAGCAGCTTGGCCCAAACGGGCGGGCGTTATAATGAAAAACTGTTTTTT. This codes for CASSLAQTGGRYNEKLFF.

This sequence joins TRBV10-3 and TRBJ2-2; D perhaps matches TRBD2 (6 bases). This CDR3 comprises 16 residues. Per the germline V gene, CDR1 is ENHRY and CDR2 is SYGVKD. Trimming pared 0 bases from V and 6 bases from J, leaving 14 bases between. For the CDR3, the DNA is TGTGCCATCAGTGAGTCGAGGGGCAGGGAGGCCGGGGAGCTGTTTTTT. Amino acid sequence: CAISESRGREAGELFF.

V usage is TRBV30 and J usage is TRBJ2-2; the match to TRBD1 covers 7 bases. The CDR3 loop spans 13 amino acids. Germline assignment: CDR1 GTSNPN and CDR2 SVGIG (reference sequence). Trimming at V came to 3 bases and at J to 4 bases, leaving 2 bases not matched to a gene. Here the CDR3 reads CAWSSGGTGELFF. The CDR3 DNA sequence: TGTGCCTGGAGCTCAGGGGGCACCGGGGAGCTGTTTTTT.

This rearrangement joins TRBV30 to TRBJ1-2; a possible D gene is TRBD1 (5 bases). With 0 bases removed from V and 4 bases from J, the gap between germline ends came to 12 bases. This CDR3 has 14 residues. Per the germline V gene, CDR1 is GTSNPN and CDR2 is SVGIG (reference sequence). The CDR3 bases are TGTGCCTGGAGTGTAATGGGGGTTGGCTATGGCTACACCTTC. Protein product: CAWSVMGVGYGYTF.

The chain joins TRBV7-2 to TRBJ1-5; TRBD1 might be the D (6 bases). Germline CDR1 is SGHTA and CDR2 is FQGNSA. CDR3 length equals 15 residues. Trimming stripped 5 bases from V and 2 bases from J, with 13 bases between. The CDR3 is CASSQDRSGNQPQHF. Here the CDR3 DNA reads TGTGCCAGCAGCCAAGACAGGTCGGGCAATCAGCCCCAGCATTTT.

CDR3 bases: TGTGCCAGCAGCTGGACAGATTACGAGCAGTACTTC. It translates to CASSWTDYEQYF. V usage is TRBV7-9 and J usage is TRBJ2-7, with a tentative D call TRBD1 (6 bases). The length of the CDR3 is 12 residues. Germline-derived CDR1 and CDR2 are SEHNR and FQNEAQ (reference sequence). V lost 4 bases and J lost 4, with 8 bases in between.

The gene calls are TRBV5-1 and TRBJ1-2, with D hard to call. Trimming took off 4 bases at V and 2 bases at J, with 12 bases between the two ends. The CDR3 sequence is 14 residues long. Looked up from germline, CDR1 is SGHRS and CDR2 is YFSETQ. For the CDR3, the DNA is TGCGCCAGCAGCCCTGGGTCCGTCAACTATGGCTACACCTTC. Protein sequence: CASSPGSVNYGYTF.